This T cell receptor (beta chain) is from a study of OX40 agonist ivuxolimab in advanced cancers. Concerning the study at large: Ivuxolimab was a fully human IgG2 agonistic monoclonal antibody targeting the costimulatory receptor OX40 (CD134). Intravenous ivuxolimab was administered to patients every 2 weeks at six dose levels: 0.01, 0.1, 0.3, 1.5, 3 and 10 mg/kg. Of the roughly 50 dose-escalation patients, hepatocellular carcinoma was present in some 19, melanoma in around 15, renal cell carcinoma in 9 and head and neck cancer in 9. A male proportion of roughly 80% and a mean age of 60 years, ranging from about 23 to 79, were recorded for the dose-escalation cohort. Patients were allowed to have had prior anti-PD-1, anti-PD-L1 or anti-CTLA-4 therapy, and 30% to 40% of the dose-escalation patients had been treated with checkpoint inhibitors. Partial responses occurred in three dose-escalation patients, of whom one had hepatocellular carcinoma and two had cutaneous melanoma. The point of sequencing TCRbeta in the periphery was to test whether ivuxolimab changed TCR sequence diversity and drove clonal T-cell expansion. The paper reports the monotherapy dose-escalation portion (N of about 56 patients) of the phase I ivuxolimab trial.

Turning to this clone: Its cognate antigen has yet to be identified. No quality values exist for individual bases; no much larger clone is one base distant.

For sequencing of the TCRbeta CDR3 region, genomic DNA was extracted from the sorted cells. The immunoSEQ Assay was used for sequencing of TCRbeta CDR3 regions. This immuneACCESS table, as held by TCRdb, lists in-frame sequences with V and J called but not all clones. Of the missing ones, under half trace to an unresolved V gene in checked studies; the others have no known cause. The sample table records 90,000 to 100,000 clones; 80% to 90% of these occur just once. The ten top clones hold about 0.82% of the sample. The trial excluded patients who had a history of autoimmune disease or were on systemic immunosuppression. In every dose cohort, peripheral blood was drawn for TCR sequencing at baseline, cycle 4 day 1, and cycle 7 day 1. Samples were obtained from an open-label, multicenter, first-in-human phase I dose-escalation trial of ivuxolimab. Adults with locally advanced or metastatic melanoma, renal cell carcinoma, hepatocellular carcinoma or head and neck squamous cell carcinoma were enrolled in the trial. Before TCR sequencing, CD4+ and CD8+ T cells were separately sorted from peripheral blood.

Overall results and qualifications from the work: Low levels of normalized T-cell clonal expansion were also shown by some nonresponding patients. At doses of 0.1 to 3.0 mg/kg, clonal expansion of both CD4+ and CD8+ blood T cells was observed from baseline to week 6. The antigen specificity of the peripheral T cells that underwent clonal expansion was not determined. After ivuxolimab, more expanded clones were found on average in CD8+ T cells than in CD4+ T cells. In the 0.1-3.0 mg/kg groups, partial responders were among the patients with the lowest normalized peripheral clonal expansion, particularly in CD8+ T cells.

The sample in question was CD4+ or CD8+ T cells sorted from blood, obtained in a trial of the OX40 agonist ivuxolimab. The origin of this receptor is an adult with an advanced solid tumor such as melanoma, head and neck, liver or kidney cancer.

The nucleotides are TGTGCCAGCAGTTTAAGGGGGCAAGGCAATGAGCAGTTCTTC. Translated, this gives CASSLRGQGNEQFF. Rearrangement joined TRBV28 to TRBJ2-1, with 7 junctional bases fitting TRBD1. The CDR3 contains 14 residues, cysteine and phenylalanine counted. Here the CDR3 DNA is all that survives: 42 bases in frame from base 1. V is pruned by 2 bases and J by 6 bases, leaving 4 bases of the junction without a gene match. The germline V gene encodes CDR1 MDHEN and CDR2 SYDVKM. Reference TRBV28 and TRBJ2-1 genes cover what lies past the CDR3, so the full variable domain is DVKVTQSSRYLVKRTGEKVFLECVQDMDHENMFWYRQDPGLGLRLIYFSYDVKMKEKGDIPEGYSVSREKKERFSLILESASTNQTSMYLCASSLRGQGNEQFFGPGTRLTVL.